The 10 T cell receptor beta chains below were found in one sample sequenced in a study of cytomegalovirus exposure and HLA in healthy donors. In the PCR, 60 Vbeta and 13 Jbeta primers were used. Some clones are missing from TCRdb's copy, which holds only in-frame ones; the method was immunoSEQ multiplex PCR. Here the sample spans about 170,000 clones, approximately 80% being singletons. The sequencing input was PBMCs. The source is a boy aged 2 to 10 in good health and CMV-seronegative.

This chain uses TRBV6-1 with TRBJ2-7; TRBD2 aligns across 12 bases. Germline V gene data show CDR1 as MNHNS and CDR2 as SASEGT. The CDR3 runs to 19 residues. J was trimmed by 4 bases and V by 1 base; bases with no gene match: 14. The CDR3 DNA follows: TGTGCCAGCAGTGAAGAGGGAGGGCCCCGGACTAGCGGGGCATACGAGCAGTACTTC. This sequence encodes CASSEEGGPRTSGAYEQYF.

The rearrangement uses TRBV5-8 and TRBJ1-1, with D uncertain. The CDR3 runs 14 residues. From germline, CDR1 is SGHTS and CDR2 YDEGEE. V lost 3 bases, J lost 5 bases, and 14 bases lay in between. This CDR3 is CASSSSPWRTEAFF. CDR3 in DNA: TGTGCCAGCAGCTCCAGTCCGTGGAGAACTGAAGCTTTCTTT.

This chain connects TRBV29-1 to TRBJ2-3; 10 nucleotides match TRBD2. The CDR3 spans 14 residues. Germline V gene data show CDR1 as SQVTM and CDR2 as ANQGSEA. Losses at the gene ends were 8 bases for V and 5 bases for J; bases not matched to a gene: 10. In nucleotides, the CDR3 is TGCAGCTCCCTCCAGCGGGGGGGCGTAGATACGCAGTATTTT. As protein: CSSLQRGGVDTQYF.

This sequence joins TRBV5-1 and TRBJ2-2; 7 bases fit TRBD1. V gave up 5 bases and J gave up 4 bases; unmatched junction bases: 5. The germline V gene has CDR1 SGHRS and CDR2 YFSETQ. This CDR3 is built from 14 residues. The CDR3 DNA is TGCGCCAGCAGGAGGGACAGTACCACCGGGGAGCTGTTTTTT. It is translated as CASRRDSTTGELFF.

This clone was found a few times. The chain couples TRBV6-1 to TRBJ2-3, with TRBD2 matching 9 bases. In germline, CDR1 is MNHNS, CDR2 SASEGT. This CDR3 region has 17 residues. V trimming: 4 bases; J trimming: 0 bases; junction bases outside the gene matches: 8. CDR3 DNA: TGTGCCAGCAGTGTTAGCGGGAGACGTTGGAGCACAGATACGCAGTATTTT. The encoded protein is CASSVSGRRWSTDTQYF.

The rearrangement links TRBV2 to TRBJ2-6; either TRBD1 or TRBD2 may fit D (7 bases each). CDR3 length: 16 amino acids. Between the trimmed V and J ends, which lost 10 bases and 3 bases, there was a span of 19 bases. Germline V lookup: CDR1 SNHLY, CDR2 FYNNEI. The CDR3 protein is CATRGGGRFGANVLTF. The CDR3 nucleotides read TGTGCCACCAGGGGGGGCGGGAGATTTGGGGCCAACGTCCTGACTTTC.

The rearrangement uses TRBV5-1 and TRBJ1-1; D is undetermined. V dropped 1 base and J dropped 7 bases, with 14 bases sitting between them. Per the germline V gene, CDR1 is SGHRS and CDR2 is YFSETQ. The CDR3 extends over 14 amino acids. The CDR3 coding sequence is TGCGCCAGCAGCTTGAGGCGGGGATCCGGTGAAGCTTTCTTT. This translates into CASSLRRGSGEAFF.

The chain is built from TRBV18 and TRBJ1-5; 9 bases agree with TRBD1. Germline V gene sequence: CDR1 KGHSH, CDR2 LQKENI. The CDR3 is made up of 13 amino acids. The V and J ends lost 8 bases and 7 bases, in that order; junction bases with no gene match: 6. DNA of the CDR3: TGTGCCAGCCGGGACAGGGACTACCAGCCCCAGCATTTT. Encoded protein: CASRDRDYQPQHF.

This chain joins TRBV27 and TRBJ2-1, with D possibly matching TRBD2 (6 bases). This CDR3 has 16 residues. Germline lookup yields CDR1 MNHEY and CDR2 SMNVEV (reference sequence). The V and J ends lost 3 bases and 5 bases respectively, with 17 bases between them. DNA for the CDR3: TGTGCCAGCAGTTTCTTAGGGGCGGGAAGAAACAATGAGCAGTTCTTC. The encoded protein is CASSFLGAGRNNEQFF.

This chain joins TRBV6-6 and TRBJ2-2; TRBD1 matches at 7 bases. V trimming: 6 bases; J trimming: 6 bases; junction bases outside the gene matches: 7. Germline CDR1 MNHNY, CDR2 SVGAGI (reference sequence). This CDR3 is 14 amino acids long. CDR3 sequence reads: CASSRGRLSGELFF. The CDR3, as DNA: TGTGCCAGCAGCAGGGGGAGATTGTCCGGGGAGCTGTTTTTT.